One sample yielded the 30 T cell receptor beta chains listed below, sequenced in a study of T cell responses to AZD1222 COVID-19 vaccine. Only in-frame clones appear in the TCRdb table, and some are missing; sequencing was by immunoSEQ multiplex PCR. The sample consists of 130,000 to 150,000 clones, 92% of them appearing once. Specimen: peripheral blood, collected on day 0 of AZD1222 vaccination. These TCRs come from an adult in good health.

Here the CDR3 reads CASSHTSSGNQPQHF. CDR3 nucleotide sequence: TGTGCCAGCTCCCACACCAGTTCTGGCAATCAGCCCCAGCATTTT. The V call is TRBV18, the J call TRBJ1-5, with D hard to call. Between the trimmed V and J ends, which lost 6 bases and 2 bases, there was a span of 14 bases. The CDR3 length is 15 residues. Germline assignment: CDR1 KGHSH and CDR2 LQKENI.

The chain recombines TRBV28 with TRBJ2-2; D tentatively reads TRBD1 or TRBD2 (5 bases each). The V end was cut by 4 bases, the J end by 0 bases, with 9 bases between. Germline-derived CDR1 and CDR2 are MDHEN and SYDVKM. This CDR3 region has 15 residues. In DNA form, the CDR3 reads TGTGCCAGCAGTTCCCAGGGACCGAACACCGGGGAGCTGTTTTTT. It yields the protein CASSSQGPNTGELFF.

As DNA, the CDR3 is TGTGCCAGCACCCAAAGGAGGGCGGGCTACAATGAGCAGTTCTTC. This encodes CASTQRRAGYNEQFF. The V call is TRBV7-2, the J call TRBJ2-1; tentatively, D is TRBD2 (6 bases). Trimming stripped 7 bases from V and 3 bases from J, with 16 bases between. The CDR3 contains 15 residues. Germline V gene lookup returns CDR1 SGHTA and CDR2 FQGNSA.

V is TRBV9 and J is TRBJ2-5; 9 bases agree with TRBD2. Germline CDR1 is SGDLS and CDR2 is YYNGEE. The trim removed 0 bases at V and 5 bases at J, leaving 5 bases unmatched. CDR3 length: 15 amino acids. The CDR3 sequence is CASSVVAGGEETQYF. Here the CDR3 DNA reads TGTGCCAGCAGCGTAGTGGCGGGAGGGGAGGAGACCCAGTACTTC.

This chain links TRBV5-1 with TRBJ2-7; D might be TRBD1 or TRBD2, each matching 6 bases. V lost 3 bases and J lost 3, with 28 bases in between. This CDR3 contains 19 residues. Germline CDR1 and CDR2: SGHRS and YFSETQ. The CDR3 loop is CASSSLQGRGTTSRYEQYF. The CDR3, as DNA: TGCGCCAGCAGCTCCCTACAGGGTAGAGGTACTACTAGCCGCTACGAGCAGTACTTC.

This clone occurred once. J is TRBJ2-7 and V is TRBV29-1, with 9 bases fitting TRBD2. The junction had 2 bases not matched to a gene; V was cut back by 6 bases and J by 2 bases. The CDR3 runs 12 residues. The germline V gene has CDR1 SQVTM and CDR2 ANQGSEA. The CDR3 coding sequence is TGCAGCGTCGGACTAGCGACCTACGAGCAGTACTTC. It encodes CSVGLATYEQYF.

The chain joins TRBV5-8 to TRBJ2-1; 12 nucleotides line up with TRBD2. Losses at the gene ends were 2 bases for V and 7 bases for J; bases not matched to a gene: 1. Germline V gives CDR1 SGHTS, CDR2 YDEGEE. This CDR3 has 14 amino acids. CDR3 in DNA: TGTGCCAGCAGCTTTGGACTAGCGGGAAATGAGCAGTTCTTC. Protein product: CASSFGLAGNEQFF.

This chain connects TRBV2 to TRBJ1-5; D gene unclear. Trimming took off 1 base at V and 6 bases at J, with 10 bases between the two ends. The germline V gene encodes CDR1 SNHLY and CDR2 FYNNEI. The CDR3 totals 14 residues. As DNA, the CDR3 is TGTGCCAGCAGTGAAGGGGGAGCCGGTCAGCCCCAGCATTTT. This encodes CASSEGGAGQPQHF.

This sequence joins TRBV5-1 and TRBJ1-1, with 8 nucleotides matching TRBD1. The CDR3 is made up of 14 amino acids. V lost 1 base and J lost 5; bases outside the gene matches: 4. CDR1 is SGHRS and CDR2 is YFSETQ in the germline V gene. The CDR3: CASSLQGARTEAFF. In DNA form, the CDR3 reads TGCGCCAGCAGCTTGCAGGGGGCTAGGACTGAAGCTTTCTTT.

The V and J genes are TRBV25-1 and TRBJ2-1, with D tentatively TRBD1 or TRBD2 (5 bases each). V was shortened by 1 base and J by 5 bases, with 12 bases between the two germline ends. This CDR3 comprises 15 residues. Germline loops: CDR1 MGHDK, CDR2 SYGVNS. CDR3 bases: TGTGCCAGCAGTGAATCCTTTAGGGACCACAATGAGCAGTTCTTC. Amino acid sequence: CASSESFRDHNEQFF.

The V and J genes are TRBV7-6 and TRBJ2-2; TRBD1 matches 7 bases. CDR1 SGHVS and CDR2 FNYEAQ come from the germline V gene. CDR3 length: 15 residues. V lost 1 base and J lost 6; bases outside the gene matches: 5. The DNA for the CDR3 is TGTGCCAGCAGCTTAGGACAGGGAAAAGCCGGGGAGCTGTTTTTT. Amino acid sequence: CASSLGQGKAGELFF.

The chain links TRBV3-1 (or the pseudogene TRBV3-2) to TRBJ2-7; D ambiguous. CDR1 and CDR2 (germline): LGHDT, YNNKEL (reference sequence). CDR3 size: 15 residues. Trimming took off 4 bases at V and 2 bases at J, with 15 bases between the two ends. CDR3 nucleotide sequence: TGTGCCAGCAGCCCCACCCCACTTCCCACCTACGAGCAGTACTTC. It specifies CASSPTPLPTYEQYF.

This clone has a handful of counts. The rearrangement joins TRBV5-1 to TRBJ2-7, with 12 bases identical to TRBD2. The CDR3 length is 15 residues. Unmatched junction bases numbered 5, after V lost 0 bases and J lost 7 bases. Germline lookup yields CDR1 SGHRS and CDR2 YFSETQ. The CDR3 region is CASSLVASGREEQYF. CDR3 nucleotide sequence: TGCGCCAGCAGCTTGGTGGCTAGCGGGAGGGAGGAGCAGTACTTC.

The chain is built from TRBV10-2 and TRBJ1-2; possible D gene TRBD1, 5 bases. Germline assignment: CDR1 WSHSY and CDR2 SAAADI. Trimming cost V 2 bases and J 2 bases, with 15 bases left between them. The CDR3 runs 16 residues. The CDR3 nucleotides read TGCGCCAGCAGTGAGGGTTCTCGGGGGAGGAACTATGGCTACACCTTC. It translates to CASSEGSRGRNYGYTF.

The CDR3 region is CARGVGGSATDTQYF. The CDR3 region has the DNA TGTGCTCGTGGGGTCGGCGGGAGCGCCACAGATACGCAGTATTTT. This chain joins TRBV6-5 and TRBJ2-3, with 7 bases identical to TRBD2. Germline CDR1 MNHEY, CDR2 SVGAGI. CDR3 length: 15 residues.

The chain recombines TRBV25-1 with TRBJ2-1; possibly TRBD1 or TRBD2 for D (5 bases each). V gave up 5 bases and J gave up 0 bases, with 20 bases separating them. The CDR3 sequence is 18 residues long. Germline CDR1 MGHDK, CDR2 SYGVNS. In DNA form, the CDR3 reads TGTGCCAGCAGTAACCCGGGACCGAGGACCGGCTCCTACAATGAGCAGTTCTTC. This encodes CASSNPGPRTGSYNEQFF.

For this clone: The sample holds other DNA sequences that translate to the same CDR3. The chain has TRBV18 and TRBJ1-2; no reliable D call. Germline V gene lookup returns CDR1 KGHSH and CDR2 LQKENI. The V end lost 0 bases, the J end lost 2 bases, and 7 bases lay between the germline ends. The CDR3 totals 14 residues. The CDR3 nucleotides are TGTGCCAGCTCACCACCTGGTGGGAACTATGGCTACACCTTC. Translation: CASSPPGGNYGYTF.

The chain joins TRBV19 to TRBJ1-2; D ambiguous. The CDR3 spans 15 residues. The germline gives CDR1 LNHDA, CDR2 SQIVND (reference sequence). V was cut by 3 bases and J by 5 bases, with 16 bases left in between. CDR3 sequence: CASSIPNKWIYGYTF. CDR3 coding DNA: TGTGCCAGTAGTATCCCTAACAAATGGATTTATGGCTACACCTTC. Full variable domain (outside the CDR3, taken from reference TRBV19 and TRBJ1-2): DGGITQSPKYLFRKEGQNVTLSCEQNLNHDAMYWYRQDPGQGLRLIYYSQIVNDFQKGDIAEGYSVSREKKESFPLTVTSAQKNPTAFYLCASSIPNKWIYGYTFGSGTRLTVV.

The chain joins TRBV6-5 to TRBJ1-5, with TRBD1 identical over 7 bases. V shed 6 bases and J 7 bases; nucleotides not matched to a gene: 9. Germline CDR1 MNHEY, CDR2 SVGAGI. The CDR3 consists of 14 residues. The CDR3 loop reads CASSRTGVTQPQHF. CDR3 coding DNA: TGTGCCAGCAGCCGGACAGGAGTGACCCAGCCCCAGCATTTT.

This chain uses TRBV5-6 with TRBJ2-3; 9 bases align to TRBD2. The CDR3 is 17 residues long. With V trimmed by 2 bases and J by 2 bases, 9 bases remained unmatched. Germline V CDR1 and CDR2: SGHDT, YYEEEE. CDR3 amino acids: CASSFFGLAGYTDTQYF. In DNA, the CDR3 is TGTGCCAGCAGCTTTTTCGGGCTAGCGGGATACACAGATACGCAGTATTTT.

In this sample, this clone turned up once. V usage is TRBV7-6 and J usage is TRBJ1-2, with D maybe TRBD1 (6 bases). Germline CDR1 reads SGHVS; CDR2 reads FNYEAQ. The germline V and J ends were trimmed by 5 bases and 6 bases, with 10 bases remaining between them. The CDR3 totals 12 residues. This chain's CDR3 is CASSRPGDGYTF. The CDR3 DNA reads as TGTGCCAGCAGCCGCCCAGGGGATGGCTACACCTTC.

V is TRBV28 and J is TRBJ1-1, with 9 positions matching TRBD1. This CDR3 comprises 13 residues. The V gene end was trimmed by 7 bases and the J gene end by 4 bases; junction bases not matched to a gene: 4. Germline CDR1 and CDR2: MDHEN and SYDVKM. The CDR3 region has the DNA TGTGCCAGCACCGGGGACAGGGCCACTGAAGCTTTCTTT. Translation: CASTGDRATEAFF.

This chain uses TRBV4-3 with TRBJ1-1, with D perhaps TRBD1 (5 bases). This CDR3 region has 16 residues. V was clipped by 1 base and J by 0 bases, with 12 bases between them. CDR1 and CDR2 from the germline V gene are LGHNA and YSLEER. The CDR3 sequence: CASSQGARGLNTEAFF. The CDR3 DNA sequence: TGCGCCAGCAGCCAAGGGGCAAGGGGTTTGAACACTGAAGCTTTCTTT.

This chain links TRBV5-1 with TRBJ2-5, with 7 bases identical to TRBD2. The CDR3 is made up of 15 amino acids. With 7 bases clipped from V and 5 bases from J, the junction kept 14 bases outside the gene matches. Germline V CDR1 and CDR2: SGHRS, YFSETQ. In DNA, the CDR3 is TGCGCCAGCTCTGGGAGCGGGGCAATGGGGGAGACCCAGTACTTC. This gives the protein CASSGSGAMGETQYF.

The CDR3 DNA follows: TGTGCCAGCTCACCGGGGCTCTATGGGCTTCAGCCCCAGCATTTT. This codes for CASSPGLYGLQPQHF. This sequence joins TRBV18 and TRBJ1-5; D may be TRBD1 (5 bases). The CDR3 runs 15 residues. The germline CDR1 and CDR2 sequences are KGHSH and LQKENI. V lost 3 bases and J lost 6, with 15 bases in between.

This chain connects TRBV3-1 (or the pseudogene TRBV3-2) to TRBJ1-1, with 8 positions matching TRBD1. The CDR3 is made up of 17 amino acids. The V and J ends lost 3 bases and 0 bases, in that order; junction bases with no gene match: 9. Germline CDR1 is LGHDT and CDR2 is YNNKEL (reference sequence). CDR3 protein: CASSQDRVITMNTEAFF. CDR3 DNA sequence: TGTGCCAGCAGCCAGGACAGGGTAATAACCATGAACACTGAAGCTTTCTTT.

This clone turned up a few times. Other nucleotide sequences from this sample produce the same CDR3. The chain uses TRBV18 and TRBJ1-2; TRBD1 agrees at 7 bases. V lost 3 bases to trimming and J lost 3 bases; unmatched junction nucleotides: 1. Germline V gives CDR1 KGHSH, CDR2 LQKENI. This CDR3 contains 13 residues. The CDR3 here is CASSPDRDYGYTF. The DNA for the CDR3 is TGTGCCAGCTCACCTGACAGGGACTATGGCTACACCTTC.

The V call is TRBV7-3, the J call TRBJ1-1, with D possibly TRBD1 on 5 matching bases. The germline V gene encodes CDR1 SGHTA and CDR2 FQGTGA. This CDR3 comprises 13 residues. The V and J ends lost 6 bases and 6 bases respectively, with 14 bases between them. The CDR3 DNA reads TGTGCCAGCAGTTTGGGGCGCGGATCTGAAGCTTTCTTT. Translated, it gives CASSLGRGSEAFF. Complete variable domain (other parts from reference TRBV7-3 and TRBJ1-1): GAGVSQTPSNKVTEKGKYVELRCDPISGHTALYWYRQSLGQGPEFLIYFQGTGAADDSGLPNDRFFAVRPEGSVSTLKIQRTERGDSAVYLCASSLGRGSEAFFGQGTRLTVV.

The chain has TRBV9 and TRBJ1-6, with D possibly matching TRBD1 (5 bases). Germline V gene sequence: CDR1 SGDLS, CDR2 YYNGEE. The CDR3 extends over 15 amino acids. V lost 3 bases to trimming and J lost 7 bases, with 14 bases between them. CDR3 sequence (DNA): TGTGCCAGCAGCGCTGGGGGTTTGGGCAATTCACCCCTCCACTTT. Amino acids: CASSAGGLGNSPLHF.

The table lists this clone with a count of one. The V call is TRBV5-6, the J call TRBJ1-5, with D unclear. Germline V lookup: CDR1 SGHDT, CDR2 YYEEEE. This CDR3 contains 14 residues. The V end was cut by 2 bases, the J end by 4 bases, with 10 bases between. The CDR3 DNA reads as TGTGCCAGCAGCTTCTGGTCCCTGAATCAGCCCCAGCATTTT. This gives the protein CASSFWSLNQPQHF.